A single sample is the source of the 2 T cell receptor beta chains below, sequenced in a study of cytomegalovirus exposure and HLA in healthy donors. 13 Jbeta primers and 60 Vbeta primers were used for the PCR. Some clones are missing from TCRdb's copy, which holds only in-frame ones; the method was immunoSEQ multiplex PCR. Of fewer than 150,000 clones listed, roughly 80% are singletons. The sample consisted of PBMCs. These TCRs come from a female donor in good health and CMV-seronegative.

This chain connects TRBV2 to TRBJ1-5, with TRBD1 matching 7 bases. The CDR3 runs 15 residues. V shed 6 bases and J 7 bases; nucleotides not matched to a gene: 12. The V gene's germline CDR1 is SNHLY and CDR2 FYNNEI. The CDR3 sequence: CASSDRTGDQQPQHF. In DNA, the CDR3 is TGTGCCAGCAGCGATAGGACAGGTGATCAGCAGCCCCAGCATTTT.

This clone was found once. This chain links TRBV7-9 with TRBJ2-1, with 12 bases matching TRBD1. Germline CDR1 reads SEHNR; CDR2 reads FQNEAQ (reference sequence). Trimming at V came to 6 bases and at J to 0 bases, leaving 9 bases not matched to a gene. The CDR3 contains 18 residues. The DNA for the CDR3 is TGTGCCAGCAGGGAGGGACAGGGGGCACTTAGCTCCTACAATGAGCAGTTCTTC. It specifies CASREGQGALSSYNEQFF.